These T cell receptor beta chains were read from a single sample in a study of blood T cell repertoires in COVID-19. Sequenced by immunoSEQ multiplex PCR; TCRdb stores in-frame clones only, minus some. The table lists fewer than 40,000 clones, just under 80% of them singletons, with around 38% in the top ten. Source material: peripheral blood. The receptors come from an elderly man with active or convalescent COVID-19. Each CDR3 is given with its conserved first and last residue. Each record gives: CDR3 DNA, CDR3 protein, CDR3 length, V gene, J gene, clone size, D gene. A D gene is named only where the DNA matches it firmly. Size tells how often a clone was seen (once, few, many) or the class of an expanded clone, and some rows leave it out.

TGTGCCAGCAGCTTGTGGGGGGACAGGGGGGTTAATTCACCCCTCCACTTT,CASSLWGDRGVNSPLHF,17,TRBV7-8,TRBJ1-6,.,TRBD1
TGCGCCAGCAGCTTGTCGGCAGGGGTGAACACTGAAGCTTTCTTT,CASSLSAGVNTEAFF,15,TRBV5-1,TRBJ1-1,.,.
TGTGCCAGCAGCCAGGACACTAATCAGCCCCAGCATTTT,CASSQDTNQPQHF,13,TRBV3-1/TRBV3-2,TRBJ1-5,few,.
TGTGCCAGCAGCTTGTCCCCCATCAACACCGGGGAGCTGTTTTTT,CASSLSPINTGELFF,15,TRBV5-6,TRBJ2-2,.,.
TGTGCCAGCAGCCAAGGGGGATACGAGCAGTACTTC,CASSQGGYEQYF,12,TRBV7-2,TRBJ2-7,.,.
TGTGCCAGCAGCCCCGGGACTAGCGGGATTGTATCCTACAATGAGCAGTTCTTC,CASSPGTSGIVSYNEQFF,18,TRBV7-3,TRBJ2-1,.,TRBD2
TGTGCCAGCTCACCACCGGCAGGTCGAGCCTATGGCTACACCTTC,CASSPPAGRAYGYTF,15,TRBV18,TRBJ1-2,.,.
TGCGCCAGCAAACCTTCAGACAATGAGCAGTTCTTC,CASKPSDNEQFF,12,TRBV5-1,TRBJ2-1,.,.
TGTGCCAGCAGTCAGGTTCGGGATTTCGCGAACACTGAAGCTTTCTTT,CASSQVRDFANTEAFF,16,TRBV28,TRBJ1-1,.,.
TGTGCCAGCAGCCCGACGGGGGGAAGCAATCAGCCCCAGCATTTT,CASSPTGGSNQPQHF,15,TRBV6-5,TRBJ1-5,.,.
TGCGCCAGCAGCTTGGCCGGTGCGGGCCGACGAACTAACTATGGCTACACCTTC,CASSLAGAGRRTNYGYTF,18,TRBV5-1,TRBJ1-2,.,.
TGTGCCAGCAGTTACCGCAGCTCTGGAAACACCATATATTTT,CASSYRSSGNTIYF,14,TRBV6-5,TRBJ1-3,.,.
TGTGCCAGCTCACCCGGTGAGGTCTCAGGGGAGACCCAGTACTTC,CASSPGEVSGETQYF,15,TRBV18,TRBJ2-5,.,.
TGTGCCAGCAGTTTACCCGACAATGAGCAGTTCTTC,CASSLPDNEQFF,12,TRBV12-3/TRBV12-4,TRBJ2-1,.,.
TGTGCTAGCAGCGTAAACGGGGGGCCCACCGGGGAGCTGTTTTTT,CASSVNGGPTGELFF,15,TRBV7-7,TRBJ2-2,.,.
TGTGCCAGCAGCCAAGAGTTTGGAGGAGCCCTCCACTTT,CASSQEFGGALHF,13,TRBV14,TRBJ1-6,.,.
TGTGCCTGGAGCATCCTCACACACACTGAAGCTTTCTTT,CAWSILTHTEAFF,13,TRBV30,TRBJ1-1,.,.
TGTGCCAGCAGCTTAGTGACAGGGGGCTGGTGGGAGCAGTACTTC,CASSLVTGGWWEQYF,15,TRBV5-6,TRBJ2-7,.,TRBD1
TGCGCCAGCAGCGCCGACAGGGGGCTAGGGACTGAAGCTTTCTTT,CASSADRGLGTEAFF,15,TRBV5-1,TRBJ1-1,.,TRBD1
TGTGCCAGCGGGAAACTAGGGGGCACTAGTCAGCCCCAGCATTTT,CASGKLGGTSQPQHF,15,TRBV27,TRBJ1-5,.,TRBD1
TGTGCCAGCTTGGGTTTTAGCAGTAATGAAAAACTGTTTTTT,CASLGFSSNEKLFF,14,TRBV6-5,TRBJ1-4,.,.
TGTGCCAGCAGCCAAACGGGGTTTGGGGCCAACGTCCTGACTTTC,CASSQTGFGANVLTF,15,TRBV14,TRBJ2-6,.,.
TGTGCCAGCAGCTTGGGACTAGCGGGAGCTGGGGAGACCCAGTACTTC,CASSLGLAGAGETQYF,16,TRBV5-4,TRBJ2-5,.,TRBD2
TGTGCCAGCAGCCCGATAGACGACGGGAGGGCCGTCCGCCACGAGCAGTACTTC,CASSPIDDGRAVRHEQYF,18,TRBV7-2,TRBJ2-7,.,TRBD2
TGTGCCAGCAGTCCACAGGTGAACACCGGGGAGCTGTTTTTT,CASSPQVNTGELFF,14,TRBV6-2/TRBV6-3,TRBJ2-2,.,.
TGTGCCAGCAGTTTGGGGGGGGTGACCCAGTACTTC,CASSLGGVTQYF,12,TRBV7-9,TRBJ2-5,.,TRBD2
TGTGCCAGCACCGAAGGACAGGGCACCGGGGAGCTGTTTTTT,CASTEGQGTGELFF,14,TRBV2,TRBJ2-2,.,TRBD1
TGTGCCAGCAGCTCAGGGGGCGCAAATTCACCCCTCCACTTT,CASSSGGANSPLHF,14,TRBV11-3,TRBJ1-6,.,TRBD1
TGTGCCAGTTCCAGTCAACCGGGGACTGAAGCTTTCTTT,CASSSQPGTEAFF,13,TRBV25-1,TRBJ1-1,once,.
TGTGCCAACCCCGAACAGGGCCCCTATGGCTACACCTTC,CANPEQGPYGYTF,13,TRBV3-1/TRBV3-2,TRBJ1-2,.,.
TGTGCCAGCAGCTCCCCCAGGGGGCTCGGCTATGGCTACACCTTC,CASSSPRGLGYGYTF,15,TRBV7-9,TRBJ1-2,.,TRBD1
TGTGCCAGCAGTTCCCAGGGCGGGGCCCAAGAGACCCAGTACTTC,CASSSQGGAQETQYF,15,TRBV6-5,TRBJ2-5,.,.
TGTGCCAGCGACAAGGGGCAGCTTGGCTACACCTTC,CASDKGQLGYTF,12,TRBV2,TRBJ1-2,.,.
TGCGCCAGCAGCCGAGAACACGGGGATACCGGGGAGCTGTTTTTT,CASSREHGDTGELFF,15,TRBV4-3,TRBJ2-2,few,.
TGTGCCAGCAGTCAAAGCAATCAGCCCCAGCATTTT,CASSQSNQPQHF,12,TRBV6-2/TRBV6-3,TRBJ1-5,.,.
TGTGCCACCAGCAGGGGGACAGGGGAGCAAGCTTTCTTT,CATSRGTGEQAFF,13,TRBV15,TRBJ1-1,few,TRBD1
TGTGCCAGCAGTCCCGAGACAGGGGTCAGAGGCGAGCAGTACTTC,CASSPETGVRGEQYF,15,TRBV28,TRBJ2-7,.,TRBD1
TGCGCCAGCAGCTTGTTACCGGGACAAGGAAGCGCCGGGGAGCTGTTTTTT,CASSLLPGQGSAGELFF,17,TRBV5-1,TRBJ2-2,.,.
TGTGCCAGCAGCGTAGGGGGGGATATGAACACTGAAGCTTTCTTT,CASSVGGDMNTEAFF,15,TRBV9,TRBJ1-1,.,.
TGTGCCAGCAATAGACAGGGTCCTAATGAAAAACTGTTTTTT,CASNRQGPNEKLFF,14,TRBV28,TRBJ1-4,.,TRBD1
TGTGCCAGCAGCGTAGACTGGAACACTGAAGCTTTCTTT,CASSVDWNTEAFF,13,TRBV9,TRBJ1-1,.,.
TGTGCCAGCAGTGAATTGGGGGCCGCGAGGCAAGAGACCCAGTACTTC,CASSELGAARQETQYF,16,TRBV25-1,TRBJ2-5,.,.
TGTGCCAGCAGCAAAGGGTCTTCGACAGGGGAGAGCACAGATACGCAGTATTTT,CASSKGSSTGESTDTQYF,18,TRBV21-1,TRBJ2-3,once,.
TGTGCCAGCAGCTTGATTACAGGGGCAGATAATTCACCCCTCCACTTT,CASSLITGADNSPLHF,16,TRBV5-6,TRBJ1-6,.,TRBD1
TGTGCCAGCAGCTTAGGGGCCTTGACAGGGGCCGACGAGCAGTACTTC,CASSLGALTGADEQYF,16,TRBV11-1,TRBJ2-7,once,TRBD1
TGTGCCAGCAGCAAAGCCCTAGCGGGAGGGCAGGTCTCCGAGCAGTACTTC,CASSKALAGGQVSEQYF,17,TRBV21-1,TRBJ2-7,.,.
TGTGCCAGCAGCGGACCGGGGACAGGCAATCAGCCCCAGCATTTT,CASSGPGTGNQPQHF,15,TRBV7-9,TRBJ1-5,.,TRBD1
TGTGCCAGCAGCCAGCGGGACGGAGCCTACGAGCAGTACTTC,CASSQRDGAYEQYF,14,TRBV5-6,TRBJ2-7,few,TRBD2
TGTGCCAGCAGCGGTAGCAGGGGGGCTGGCTACACCTTC,CASSGSRGAGYTF,13,TRBV28,TRBJ1-2,few,TRBD1
TGTGCCAGCAGTTTACTCCAGACAGGGTCAGAGACCCAGTACTTC,CASSLLQTGSETQYF,15,TRBV28,TRBJ2-5,.,TRBD1
TGTGCCAGCTCACCATTAGGGGTCCAAGAGACCCAGTACTTC,CASSPLGVQETQYF,14,TRBV18,TRBJ2-5,.,.
TGTGCCAGCAGCACCGGGACAGGGGGTCAAAATGAAAAACTGTTTTTT,CASSTGTGGQNEKLFF,16,TRBV5-6,TRBJ1-4,few,TRBD1
TGTGCCAGCAGCCAACACAGGGGGAGGCAGTTCTTC,CASSQHRGRQFF,12,TRBV4-2,TRBJ2-1,.,TRBD1
TGTGCCAGCAGCTTGAACCAGAATAATTCACCCCTCCACTTT,CASSLNQNNSPLHF,14,TRBV5-6,TRBJ1-6,.,.
TGTGCCAGCAGCTTGAGGACAGGGACCACTGAAGCTTTCTTT,CASSLRTGTTEAFF,14,TRBV5-8,TRBJ1-1,few,TRBD1
TGTGCTAGCAGCCCTGCTGGACAGCCCGGGGAGCTGTTTTTT,CASSPAGQPGELFF,14,TRBV7-7,TRBJ2-2,.,.
TGTGCCAGCTCACCCGGACATGCAACTAATGAAAAACTGTTTTTT,CASSPGHATNEKLFF,15,TRBV18,TRBJ1-4,.,.
TGTGCCAGCAGCACCTTAGGAGGGTGGACTGAAGCTTTCTTT,CASSTLGGWTEAFF,14,TRBV7-9,TRBJ1-1,.,.
TGTGCCAGCAGCTATCCGGGACTAGCGACCATCTATGAGACCCAGTACTTC,CASSYPGLATIYETQYF,17,TRBV5-5,TRBJ2-5,.,TRBD2